A single sample gave rise to the 26 T cell receptor beta chains below, sequenced in a study of ipilimumab plus nivolumab after autologous stem cell transplantation. Profiled with immunoSEQ multiplex PCR; TCRdb holds only in-frame clones, not every one. The table records about 84,000 clones, 83% of them present only once. Here the sequenced sample was PBMCs, taken in a trial of ipilimumab plus nivolumab as post-transplant consolidation. Every receptor here comes from a male donor with diffuse large B-cell lymphoma.

This clone appeared a few times. The chain uses TRBV30 and TRBJ1-5, with 8 positions matching TRBD1. CDR3 size: 15 residues. Germline V CDR1 and CDR2: GTSNPN, SVGIG (reference sequence). Unmatched junction bases numbered 8, after V lost 2 bases and J lost 5 bases. The CDR3 DNA reads TGTGCCTGGAGTCGAGACAGGGGTGCCCATCAGCCCCAGCATTTT. It specifies CAWSRDRGAHQPQHF.

This clone has only one observation. The chain uses TRBV5-6 and TRBJ1-5; D is unresolved. The CDR3 covers 12 residues. CDR1 is SGHDT, CDR2 YYEEEE, per germline. Trimming removed 0 bases at V and 2 bases at J, with 0 bases between. The CDR3 DNA follows: TGTGCCAGCAGCTTGGGCAATCAGCCCCAGCATTTT. Protein: CASSLGNQPQHF.

This clone was observed a handful of times. This rearrangement joins TRBV18 to TRBJ1-2, with 7 bases matching TRBD1. Germline-derived CDR1 and CDR2 are KGHSH and LQKENI. The CDR3 runs 14 residues. Trimming cost V 3 bases and J 7 bases; bases outside gene matches: 8. CDR3 protein: CASSPVDREVGYTF. CDR3 nucleotides: TGTGCCAGCTCACCGGTAGACAGGGAAGTTGGCTACACCTTC.

V and J are TRBV15 and TRBJ2-5; possible D gene TRBD2, 5 bases. The CDR3 contains 13 residues. V was clipped by 3 bases and J by 4 bases, with 9 bases between them. CDR1 is LNHNV, CDR2 YYDKDF, per germline (reference sequence). CDR3 sequence: CATSSRGVETQYF. The CDR3 DNA sequence: TGTGCCACCAGCAGCCGGGGAGTAGAGACCCAGTACTTC.

DNA for the CDR3: TGCGCCAGCAGCTTGCCCCGGGGACAGTCTAGCACAGATACGCAGTATTTT. Its protein is CASSLPRGQSSTDTQYF. The rearrangement uses TRBV5-1 and TRBJ2-3, with 7 bases fitting TRBD1. Germline V gene lookup returns CDR1 SGHRS and CDR2 YFSETQ. The V gene end was trimmed by 1 base and the J gene end by 0 bases; junction bases not matched to a gene: 8. The CDR3 loop spans 17 amino acids.

The V gene is TRBV4-3, the J gene TRBJ2-1; 8 bases fit TRBD2. CDR3 length equals 18 residues. J was trimmed by 10 bases and V by 2 bases; bases with no gene match: 19. Per germline, CDR1 LGHNA and CDR2 YSLEER. The CDR3: CASSQHRSIPGGDLEQFF. DNA of the CDR3: TGCGCCAGCAGCCAACACCGCTCCATTCCGGGGGGGGATTTAGAGCAGTTCTTC.

This chain uses TRBV15 with TRBJ1-5; unclear D gene. Trimming pared 3 bases from V and 3 bases from J, leaving 12 bases between. The CDR3 has 15 residues. Germline values: CDR1 LNHNV, CDR2 YYDKDF (reference sequence). The CDR3 nucleotides are TGTGCCACCAGCAGTTACGGGTCTCTCAATCAGCCCCAGCATTTT. Translated, it gives CATSSYGSLNQPQHF.

The rearrangement uses TRBV10-3 and TRBJ1-4; the D gene is possibly TRBD1 (6 bases). Germline assignment: CDR1 ENHRY and CDR2 SYGVKD. There are 15 residues in the CDR3. V gave up 3 bases and J gave up 8 bases, with 16 bases separating them. The CDR3 spells CAISDRGGLEEKLFF. In DNA, the CDR3 is TGTGCCATCAGTGACCGAGGGGGGCTAGAAGAAAAACTGTTTTTT.

The V gene is TRBV11-3, the J gene TRBJ2-1; D is possibly TRBD2 (5 bases). The CDR3 totals 14 residues. V lost 1 base and J lost 10, with 14 bases in between. Germline CDR1 and CDR2: SGHNT and YENEEA. Here the CDR3 reads CASSLAPGSGEQFF. The CDR3 DNA sequence: TGTGCCAGCAGCTTAGCGCCGGGGTCGGGGGAGCAGTTCTTC.

This chain links TRBV5-1 with TRBJ1-1; 8 nucleotides align to TRBD1. The CDR3 consists of 14 residues. V lost 4 bases and J lost 1; bases outside the gene matches: 3. Germline assignment: CDR1 SGHRS and CDR2 YFSETQ. CDR3 protein: CASSPGTGNTEAFF. The CDR3 coding sequence is TGCGCCAGCAGCCCCGGGACAGGGAACACTGAAGCTTTCTTT.

J is TRBJ2-5 and V is TRBV5-1; maybe TRBD2 (5 bases). The CDR3 extends over 14 amino acids. Trimming stripped 2 bases from V and 3 bases from J, with 11 bases between. Germline CDR1 is SGHRS and CDR2 is YFSETQ. CDR3 loop: CASSFVSEKETQYF. The CDR3 nucleotides read TGCGCCAGCAGCTTCGTTAGCGAGAAAGAGACCCAGTACTTC. Complete variable domain (other parts from reference TRBV5-1 and TRBJ2-5): KAGVTQTPRYLIKTRGQQVTLSCSPISGHRSVSWYQQTPGQGLQFLFEYFSETQRNKGNFPGRFSGRQFSNSRSEMNVSTLELGDSALYLCASSFVSEKETQYFGPGTRLLVL.

The chain has TRBV19 and TRBJ2-3, with 12 nucleotides matching TRBD2. This CDR3 has 16 amino acids. The V and J ends lost 5 bases and 0 bases, in that order; junction bases with no gene match: 3. Germline CDR1 reads LNHDA; CDR2 reads SQIVND (reference sequence). CDR3 sequence: CASSPGLAGSTDTQYF. The CDR3 DNA is TGTGCCAGTAGTCCAGGACTAGCGGGGAGCACAGATACGCAGTATTTT. The full variable domain, in which reference TRBV19 and TRBJ2-3 provide the parts outside the CDR3, is DGGITQSPKYLFRKEGQNVTLSCEQNLNHDAMYWYRQDPGQGLRLIYYSQIVNDFQKGDIAEGYSVSREKKESFPLTVTSAQKNPTAFYLCASSPGLAGSTDTQYFGPGTRLTVL.

The chain combines TRBV18 with TRBJ2-7; TRBD1 agrees at 8 bases. Germline V gene lookup returns CDR1 KGHSH and CDR2 LQKENI. The J segment lost 3 bases and the V segment lost 6 bases, leaving 7 bases of the junction unmatched. The CDR3 consists of 14 residues. DNA for the CDR3: TGTGCCAGCTCGGGCCCAGACAGGGGCTACGAGCAGTACTTC. Protein: CASSGPDRGYEQYF.

This clone was recorded once. The chain uses TRBV13 and TRBJ2-5, with 10 bases lining up with TRBD2. After removal of 2 bases from V and 4 bases from J, the junction contained 13 bases not matched to a gene. This CDR3 is built from 18 residues. Germline V gene data show CDR1 as PRHDT and CDR2 as FYEKMQ (reference sequence). The CDR3 here is CASSLSSGGARTIETQYF. In nucleotides, the CDR3 is TGTGCCAGCAGCTTATCAAGCGGGGGGGCCAGGACCATAGAGACCCAGTACTTC.

The V and J genes are TRBV6-5 and TRBJ2-5; D is uncertain. From germline, CDR1 is MNHEY and CDR2 SVGAGI. V was clipped by 4 bases and J by 5 bases, with 14 bases between them. CDR3 length: 14 amino acids. DNA for the CDR3: TGTGCCAGCAGTTCCCCGAGCAGAGTGGAGACCCAGTACTTC. This translates into CASSSPSRVETQYF.

The CDR3 is CASSPDSTSGEQYF. The CDR3 coding sequence is TGTGCCAGCAGCCCAGACAGTACCTCGGGTGAGCAGTACTTC. V usage is TRBV7-2 and J usage is TRBJ2-7; maybe TRBD1 (5 bases). Germline CDR1 SGHTA, CDR2 FQGNSA. CDR3 length equals 14 residues. The ends were cut back, 5 bases at V and 7 bases at J, with 18 bases in the middle.

About this clone: Other DNA sequences in this sample translate to the same CDR3. The genes are TRBV15 and TRBJ1-4; no reliable D call. The CDR3 length is 14 residues. V lost 1 base and J lost 0, with 3 bases in between. CDR1 is LNHNV and CDR2 is YYDKDF in the germline V gene (reference sequence). The CDR3 DNA reads as TGTGCCACCAGCAGAGGGCCAACTAATGAAAAACTGTTTTTT. This sequence encodes CATSRGPTNEKLFF.

The J gene is TRBJ2-5, the V gene TRBV2, with 8 nucleotides matching TRBD2. Trimming cost V 4 bases and J 5 bases; bases outside gene matches: 6. The CDR3 sequence is 14 residues long. Germline V lookup: CDR1 SNHLY, CDR2 FYNNEI. CDR3 nucleotide sequence: TGTGCCAGCAGTGGGGGACTAGTCGGTGAGACCCAGTACTTC. Encoded protein: CASSGGLVGETQYF.

This clone was seen only once. The chain combines TRBV6-5 with TRBJ2-7; TRBD1 agrees at 9 bases. V lost 6 bases to trimming and J lost 5 bases; unmatched junction nucleotides: 11. This CDR3 region has 15 residues. Per the germline V gene, CDR1 is MNHEY and CDR2 is SVGAGI. CDR3 nucleotide sequence: TGTGCCAGCAGCCCCAACCGGGACAGGGACCACGAGCAGTACTTC. Protein sequence: CASSPNRDRDHEQYF.

The chain couples TRBV7-2 to TRBJ2-2; 7 bases line up with TRBD2. This CDR3 region has 15 residues. Germline CDR1 reads SGHTA; CDR2 reads FQGNSA. V lost 5 bases and J lost 4; bases outside the gene matches: 7. DNA for the CDR3: TGTGCCAGCAGCCGAGGCGGGGGTGGCACCGGGGAGCTGTTTTTT. Amino acids: CASSRGGGGTGELFF.

The chain links TRBV7-6 to TRBJ1-2; 9 bases map to TRBD1. After removal of 6 bases from V and 2 bases from J, the junction contained 7 bases not matched to a gene. CDR1 SGHVS and CDR2 FNYEAQ come from the germline V gene. CDR3 length: 15 amino acids. DNA of the CDR3: TGTGCCAGCAGTCTCCAGGGGACAGGGAACTATGGCTACACCTTC. As protein: CASSLQGTGNYGYTF.

The V and J genes are TRBV5-1 and TRBJ2-1; 11 bases map to TRBD2. The CDR3 loop spans 14 amino acids. The germline V gene encodes CDR1 SGHRS and CDR2 YFSETQ. With 4 bases clipped from V and 8 bases from J, the junction kept 5 bases outside the gene matches. CDR3 sequence reads: CASSRLAGRDEQFF. The DNA of the CDR3 is TGCGCCAGCAGCCGACTAGCGGGAAGGGATGAGCAGTTCTTC. The full variable domain, its missing parts supplied by reference TRBV5-1 and TRBJ2-1, is KAGVTQTPRYLIKTRGQQVTLSCSPISGHRSVSWYQQTPGQGLQFLFEYFSETQRNKGNFPGRFSGRQFSNSRSEMNVSTLELGDSALYLCASSRLAGRDEQFFGPGTRLTVL.

About this clone: The identical CDR3 is also encoded by other nucleotide sequences in the sample. V and J are TRBV18 and TRBJ1-1; 8 bases match TRBD1. The germline gives CDR1 KGHSH, CDR2 LQKENI. V trimming: 1 base; J trimming: 1 base; junction bases outside the gene matches: 2. This CDR3 region has 15 residues. The CDR3 reads CASSPRTGTNTEAFF. The CDR3 DNA sequence: TGTGCCAGCTCACCACGGACAGGGACGAACACTGAAGCTTTCTTT.

The chain uses TRBV7-8 and TRBJ1-5; TRBD1 aligns across 8 bases. V lost 5 bases to trimming and J lost 5 bases; unmatched junction nucleotides: 8. The length of the CDR3 is 15 residues. Germline CDR1 SGHVS, CDR2 FQNEAQ. In nucleotides, the CDR3 is TGTGCCAGCAGCCCTGGACAGGGAAGATATCAGCCCCAGCATTTT. This codes for CASSPGQGRYQPQHF. Full variable domain (rest looked up from reference TRBV7-8 and TRBJ1-5): GAGVSQSPRYKVAKRGQDVALRCDPISGHVSLFWYQQALGQGPEFLTYFQNEAQLDKSGLPSDRFFAERPEGSVSTLKIQRTQQEDSAVYLCASSPGQGRYQPQHFGDGTRLSIL.

The genes are TRBV7-9 and TRBJ2-3; D gene ambiguous. CDR1 SEHNR and CDR2 FQNEAQ come from the germline V gene (reference sequence). This CDR3 is built from 14 residues. V lost 5 bases and J lost 4, with 13 bases in between. The CDR3 DNA reads as TGTGCCAGCAGCCTCGACCCCCTGGCAGATACGCAGTATTTT. It codes for CASSLDPLADTQYF. Supplemented by reference TRBV7-9 and TRBJ2-3, the full variable domain reads DTGVSQNPRHKITKRGQNVTFRCDPISEHNRLYWYRQTLGQGPEFLTYFQNEAQLEKSRLLSDRFSAERPKGSFSTLEIQRTEQGDSAMYLCASSLDPLADTQYFGPGTRLTVL.

The genes are TRBV7-2 and TRBJ2-3; 9 bases map to TRBD2. CDR1 SGHTA and CDR2 FQGNSA come from the germline V gene. There are 15 residues in the CDR3. The trim removed 5 bases at V and 7 bases at J, leaving 10 bases unmatched. CDR3 amino acids: CASSRAAGGPHTQYF. The CDR3 region has the DNA TGTGCCAGCAGCCGCGCCGCGGGGGGGCCGCATACGCAGTATTTT.